The rows below give T cell receptor beta chains drawn from one sample of a study of blood T cell repertoires in COVID-19. Only in-frame clones appear in the TCRdb table, and some are missing; sequencing was by immunoSEQ multiplex PCR. The sample includes more than 120,000 clones, approximately 84% of them seen just once. The sample was peripheral blood. The receptors were sampled from a human donor in a cohort sampled during active COVID-19. CDR3s include the opening cysteine and the closing phenylalanine or tryptophan. The order of the fields is CDR3 protein, CDR3 DNA, clone size, V gene, D gene, J gene. The D gene is left open where the match is weak. The size of a clone is reported for some rows only, either as once, few or many, or as a class for expanded clones.

CDR3aa: CAISEPTGGKDYGYTF
CDR3nt: TGTGCCATCAGTGAGCCGACAGGGGGCAAGGACTATGGCTACACCTTC
abundance: NA
v_gene: TRBV10-3
d_gene: TRBD1
j_gene: TRBJ1-2

CDR3aa: CASSSTGTGGWNEQFF
CDR3nt: TGTGCCAGCAGTTCCACCGGGACAGGGGGCTGGAATGAGCAGTTCTTC
abundance: few
v_gene: TRBV28
d_gene: TRBD1
j_gene: TRBJ2-1

CDR3aa: CASSSTSGRGNEQFF
CDR3nt: TGCGCCAGCAGCTCGACTAGCGGGAGAGGGAATGAGCAGTTCTTC
abundance: few
v_gene: TRBV5-1
d_gene: TRBD2
j_gene: TRBJ2-1

CDR3aa: CASSYQWASSYNEQFF
CDR3nt: TGTGCCAGCAGTTACCAGTGGGCAAGCTCCTACAATGAGCAGTTCTTC
abundance: NA
v_gene: TRBV6-2/TRBV6-3
d_gene: NA
j_gene: TRBJ2-1

CDR3aa: CAWSIALGDQPQHF
CDR3nt: TGTGCCTGGAGTATCGCGTTAGGGGATCAGCCCCAGCATTTT
abundance: NA
v_gene: TRBV30
d_gene: NA
j_gene: TRBJ1-5

CDR3aa: CASSGPFSGWAFF
CDR3nt: TGTGCCAGCAGTGGGCCTTTTTCAGGGTGGGCTTTCTTT
abundance: NA
v_gene: TRBV2
d_gene: NA
j_gene: TRBJ1-1

CDR3aa: CASSHVGRDRGGDEQFF
CDR3nt: TGCGCCAGCAGCCACGTAGGTCGGGACAGGGGAGGAGATGAGCAGTTCTTC
abundance: once
v_gene: TRBV4-1
d_gene: TRBD1
j_gene: TRBJ2-1

CDR3aa: CASSIRASSGSSYNEQFF
CDR3nt: TGCGCCAGCAGCATTCGGGCGTCTAGCGGGAGCTCCTACAATGAGCAGTTCTTC
abundance: NA
v_gene: TRBV4-1
d_gene: TRBD2
j_gene: TRBJ2-1

CDR3aa: CASSSGGALYNEQFF
CDR3nt: TGTGCCAGCAGCTCCGGAGGGGCCCTCTACAATGAGCAGTTCTTC
abundance: few
v_gene: TRBV11-2
d_gene: NA
j_gene: TRBJ2-1

CDR3aa: CASSLTGGRRDNEQFF
CDR3nt: TGTGCCAGCAGTTTAACGGGGGGGCGTCGGGACAATGAGCAGTTCTTC
abundance: NA
v_gene: TRBV28
d_gene: TRBD2
j_gene: TRBJ2-1

CDR3aa: CASSEGRPRGGYTF
CDR3nt: TGTGCCAGCAGTGAGGGCCGACCGAGGGGGGGCTACACCTTC
abundance: NA
v_gene: TRBV2
d_gene: NA
j_gene: TRBJ1-2

CDR3aa: CASSLVGTGSGNTIYF
CDR3nt: TGTGCCAGCAGCTTAGTAGGGACAGGGTCTGGAAACACCATATATTTT
abundance: NA
v_gene: TRBV7-2
d_gene: TRBD1
j_gene: TRBJ1-3

CDR3aa: CATVNGPATNEKLFF
CDR3nt: TGTGCCACCGTTAATGGGCCAGCAACTAATGAAAAACTGTTTTTT
abundance: NA
v_gene: TRBV28
d_gene: NA
j_gene: TRBJ1-4

CDR3aa: CASGRTGEETQYF
CDR3nt: TGCGCCAGCGGGAGGACAGGAGAAGAGACCCAGTACTTC
abundance: NA
v_gene: TRBV5-1
d_gene: NA
j_gene: TRBJ2-5

CDR3aa: CASSEFRTDGTKNTEAFF
CDR3nt: TGTGCCAGCAGTGAATTCCGGACAGACGGTACGAAGAACACTGAAGCTTTCTTT
abundance: NA
v_gene: TRBV25-1
d_gene: NA
j_gene: TRBJ1-1

CDR3aa: CASSLRLAGGPNAGELFF
CDR3nt: TGTGCCAGCAGTTTAAGACTAGCGGGAGGGCCTAACGCCGGGGAGCTGTTTTTT
abundance: NA
v_gene: TRBV27
d_gene: TRBD2
j_gene: TRBJ2-2

CDR3aa: CASSSFGTTNEKLFF
CDR3nt: TGCGCCAGCAGTTCGTTCGGGACAACTAATGAAAAACTGTTTTTT
abundance: NA
v_gene: TRBV5-1
d_gene: NA
j_gene: TRBJ1-4

CDR3aa: CASFSRDSYNEQFF
CDR3nt: TGTGCCAGCTTTTCCCGAGATTCCTACAATGAGCAGTTCTTC
abundance: NA
v_gene: TRBV11-2
d_gene: NA
j_gene: TRBJ2-1

CDR3aa: CASSVAGSYEQYF
CDR3nt: TGTGCCAGCAGCGTAGCAGGGTCCTACGAGCAGTACTTC
abundance: NA
v_gene: TRBV9
d_gene: NA
j_gene: TRBJ2-7

CDR3aa: CASSRTGGGETQYF
CDR3nt: TGTGCCAGCAGCAGAACAGGGGGCGGAGAGACCCAGTACTTC
abundance: once
v_gene: TRBV6-5
d_gene: TRBD1
j_gene: TRBJ2-5

CDR3aa: CASSFFRNEQFF
CDR3nt: TGTGCCAGCAGCTTCTTCCGGAATGAGCAGTTCTTC
abundance: few
v_gene: TRBV7-9
d_gene: NA
j_gene: TRBJ2-1

CDR3aa: CASSVDRGIRDNEQFF
CDR3nt: TGCGCCAGCAGCGTGGACAGGGGTATTAGAGACAATGAGCAGTTCTTC
abundance: NA
v_gene: TRBV5-1
d_gene: TRBD1
j_gene: TRBJ2-1

CDR3aa: CASSRDRSSYNEQFF
CDR3nt: TGTGCCAGCAGTCGGGACAGGAGCTCCTACAATGAGCAGTTCTTC
abundance: NA
v_gene: TRBV6-5
d_gene: TRBD1
j_gene: TRBJ2-1

CDR3aa: CASSITGTGEFGYTF
CDR3nt: TGTGCCAGCAGTATCACCGGGACAGGGGAATTTGGCTACACCTTC
abundance: once
v_gene: TRBV27
d_gene: TRBD1
j_gene: TRBJ1-2

CDR3aa: CASSDGVTGGGHTEAFF
CDR3nt: TGTGCCAGCAGTGACGGAGTGACAGGTGGGGGTCACACTGAAGCTTTCTTT
abundance: NA
v_gene: TRBV6-4
d_gene: NA
j_gene: TRBJ1-1

CDR3aa: CASSRVVGHNEQFF
CDR3nt: TGTGCCAGCAGCCGAGTGGTGGGCCACAATGAGCAGTTCTTC
abundance: NA
v_gene: TRBV14
d_gene: NA
j_gene: TRBJ2-1

CDR3aa: CASSISGERSEAFF
CDR3nt: TGTGCCAGCAGTATTTCAGGGGAAAGGTCTGAAGCTTTCTTT
abundance: NA
v_gene: TRBV25-1
d_gene: NA
j_gene: TRBJ1-1

CDR3aa: CASSLAGTLLEQYF
CDR3nt: TGCGCCAGCAGCTTGGCCGGGACACTCCTCGAGCAGTACTTC
abundance: NA
v_gene: TRBV5-1
d_gene: NA
j_gene: TRBJ2-7

CDR3aa: CASRLTVNTEAFF
CDR3nt: TGTGCCAGCAGGTTGACAGTGAACACTGAAGCTTTCTTT
abundance: NA
v_gene: TRBV6-6
d_gene: NA
j_gene: TRBJ1-1

CDR3aa: CASSQGRDGSNTGELFF
CDR3nt: TGTGCCAGCAGCCAAGGCAGGGATGGGTCGAACACCGGGGAGCTGTTTTTT
abundance: few
v_gene: TRBV4-2
d_gene: NA
j_gene: TRBJ2-2

CDR3aa: CASSYSPRAGFHFF
CDR3nt: TGTGCCAGCAGTTACTCCCCCAGGGCAGGCTTTCATTTTTTT
abundance: NA
v_gene: TRBV6-5
d_gene: NA
j_gene: TRBJ1-1

CDR3aa: CASSFSSGGETQYF
CDR3nt: TGTGCCAGCAGCTTTAGTAGCGGGGGGGAGACCCAGTACTTC
abundance: NA
v_gene: TRBV7-9
d_gene: TRBD2
j_gene: TRBJ2-5

CDR3aa: CASSLDPARSYNEQFF
CDR3nt: TGTGCCAGCAGCTTAGATCCAGCGAGGTCCTACAATGAGCAGTTCTTC
abundance: NA
v_gene: TRBV7-2
d_gene: NA
j_gene: TRBJ2-1

CDR3aa: CASSMAGGETQYF
CDR3nt: TGTGCCAGTAGTATGGCAGGGGGGGAGACCCAGTACTTC
abundance: few
v_gene: TRBV19
d_gene: NA
j_gene: TRBJ2-5

CDR3aa: CASSQVTSASREQYF
CDR3nt: TGTGCCAGCAGCCAAGTGACTAGCGCCTCTAGGGAGCAGTACTTC
abundance: NA
v_gene: TRBV3-1/TRBV3-2
d_gene: TRBD2
j_gene: TRBJ2-7

CDR3aa: CASSESTSGRTGELFF
CDR3nt: TGTGCCAGCAGTGAATCGACTAGCGGGAGGACCGGGGAGCTGTTTTTT
abundance: once
v_gene: TRBV2
d_gene: TRBD2
j_gene: TRBJ2-2

CDR3aa: CASSLGLALDTDTQYF
CDR3nt: TGTGCCAGCAGTTTGGGACTAGCGTTGGACACAGATACGCAGTATTTT
abundance: NA
v_gene: TRBV6-5
d_gene: TRBD2
j_gene: TRBJ2-3

CDR3aa: CASSLESSYNSPLHF
CDR3nt: TGTGCCAGCAGTTTGGAGAGCTCCTATAATTCACCCCTCCACTTT
abundance: few
v_gene: TRBV28
d_gene: NA
j_gene: TRBJ1-6

CDR3aa: CASGRGTDNEQFF
CDR3nt: TGTGCTAGTGGACGCGGAACTGACAATGAGCAGTTCTTC
abundance: few
v_gene: TRBV12-5
d_gene: NA
j_gene: TRBJ2-1

CDR3aa: CASSVGGDTEAFF
CDR3nt: TGTGCCAGCAGCGTAGGCGGGGACACTGAAGCTTTCTTT
abundance: NA
v_gene: TRBV9
d_gene: NA
j_gene: TRBJ1-1

CDR3aa: CASSYVALAEYNEQFF
CDR3nt: TGTGCCAGCAGTTACGTCGCCCTAGCGGAGTACAATGAGCAGTTCTTC
abundance: NA
v_gene: TRBV6-2/TRBV6-3
d_gene: TRBD2
j_gene: TRBJ2-1

CDR3aa: CASSYVPGTGAKNIQYF
CDR3nt: TGTGCCAGCAGTTACGTCCCTGGGACAGGAGCCAAAAACATTCAGTACTTC
abundance: NA
v_gene: TRBV6-2/TRBV6-3
d_gene: TRBD1
j_gene: TRBJ2-4

CDR3aa: CASRGVSGANYGYTF
CDR3nt: TGTGCCAGCAGGGGGGTCTCGGGAGCTAACTATGGCTACACCTTC
abundance: NA
v_gene: TRBV28
d_gene: NA
j_gene: TRBJ1-2

CDR3aa: CASSYTTVNTEAFF
CDR3nt: TGTGCCAGCAGTTACACGACAGTGAACACTGAAGCTTTCTTT
abundance: NA
v_gene: TRBV6-6
d_gene: NA
j_gene: TRBJ1-1

CDR3aa: CASSVDGTRGYTF
CDR3nt: TGTGCCAGCAGCGTAGACGGGACTCGTGGCTACACCTTC
abundance: NA
v_gene: TRBV9
d_gene: NA
j_gene: TRBJ1-2